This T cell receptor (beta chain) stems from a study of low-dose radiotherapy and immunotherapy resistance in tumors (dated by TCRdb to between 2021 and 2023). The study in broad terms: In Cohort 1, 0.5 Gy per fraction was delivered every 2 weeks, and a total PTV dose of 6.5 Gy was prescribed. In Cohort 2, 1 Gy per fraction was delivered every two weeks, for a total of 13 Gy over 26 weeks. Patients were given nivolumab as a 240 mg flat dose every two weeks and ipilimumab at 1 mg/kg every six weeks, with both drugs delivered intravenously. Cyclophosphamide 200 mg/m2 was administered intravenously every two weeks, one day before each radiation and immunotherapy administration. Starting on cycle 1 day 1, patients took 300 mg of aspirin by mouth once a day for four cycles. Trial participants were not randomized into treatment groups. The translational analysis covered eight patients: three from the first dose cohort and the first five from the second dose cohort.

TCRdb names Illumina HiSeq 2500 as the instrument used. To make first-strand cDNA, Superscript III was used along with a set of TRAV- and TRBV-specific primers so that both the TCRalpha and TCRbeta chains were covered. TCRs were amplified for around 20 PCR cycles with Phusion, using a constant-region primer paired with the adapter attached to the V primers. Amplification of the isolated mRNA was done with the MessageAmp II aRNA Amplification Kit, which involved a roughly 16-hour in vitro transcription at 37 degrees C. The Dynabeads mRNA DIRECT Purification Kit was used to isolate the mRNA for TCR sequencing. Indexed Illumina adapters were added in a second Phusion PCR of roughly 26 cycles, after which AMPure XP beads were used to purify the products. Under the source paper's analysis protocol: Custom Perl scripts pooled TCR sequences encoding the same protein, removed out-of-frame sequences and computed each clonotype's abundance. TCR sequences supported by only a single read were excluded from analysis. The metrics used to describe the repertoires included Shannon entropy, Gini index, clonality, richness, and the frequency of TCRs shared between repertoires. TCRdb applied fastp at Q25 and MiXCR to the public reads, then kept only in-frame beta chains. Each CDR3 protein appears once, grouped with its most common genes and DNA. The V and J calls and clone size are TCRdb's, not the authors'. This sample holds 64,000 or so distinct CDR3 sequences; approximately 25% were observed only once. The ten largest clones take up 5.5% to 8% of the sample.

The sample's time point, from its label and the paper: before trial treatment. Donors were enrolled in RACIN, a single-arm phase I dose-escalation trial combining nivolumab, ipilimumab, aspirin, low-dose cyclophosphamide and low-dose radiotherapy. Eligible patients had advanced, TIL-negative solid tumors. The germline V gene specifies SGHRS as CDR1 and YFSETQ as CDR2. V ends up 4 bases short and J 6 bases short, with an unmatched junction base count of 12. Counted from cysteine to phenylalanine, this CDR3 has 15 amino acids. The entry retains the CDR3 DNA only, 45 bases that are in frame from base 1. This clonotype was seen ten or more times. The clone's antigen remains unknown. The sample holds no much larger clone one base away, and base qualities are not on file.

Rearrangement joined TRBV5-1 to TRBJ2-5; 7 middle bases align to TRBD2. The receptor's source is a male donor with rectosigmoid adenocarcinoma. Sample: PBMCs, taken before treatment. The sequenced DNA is TGCGCCAGCAGCAAGGGGCAGGCGGGGGAGCAGACCCAGTACTTC. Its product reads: CASSKGQAGEQTQYF.